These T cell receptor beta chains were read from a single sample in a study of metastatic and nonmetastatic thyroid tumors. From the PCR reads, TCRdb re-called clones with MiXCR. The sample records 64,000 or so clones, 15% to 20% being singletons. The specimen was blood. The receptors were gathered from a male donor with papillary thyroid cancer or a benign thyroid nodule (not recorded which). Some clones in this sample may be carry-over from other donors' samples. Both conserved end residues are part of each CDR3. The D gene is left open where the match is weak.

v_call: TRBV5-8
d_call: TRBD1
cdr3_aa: CASSLETGVYGYTF

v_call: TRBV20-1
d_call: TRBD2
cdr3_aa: CSAMGLANTGELFF

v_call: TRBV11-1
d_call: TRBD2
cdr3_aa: CASSLLSGTFPDAQYF

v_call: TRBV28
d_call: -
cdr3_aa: CAGTLRGGTEAFF

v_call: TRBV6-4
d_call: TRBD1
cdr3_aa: CASSDPGQGVHEQFF

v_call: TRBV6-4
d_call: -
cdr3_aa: CASSGTDTSSYNEQFF

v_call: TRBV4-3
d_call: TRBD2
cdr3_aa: CASSQDLRGFQETQYF

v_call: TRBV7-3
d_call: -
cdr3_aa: CASSPGGALTESFF

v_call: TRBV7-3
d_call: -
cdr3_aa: CASSLSSWDSRSYNEQFF

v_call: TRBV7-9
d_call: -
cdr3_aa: CASIPGQGNTIYF

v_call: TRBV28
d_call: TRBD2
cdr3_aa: CASIWATRTSGWENTGELFF

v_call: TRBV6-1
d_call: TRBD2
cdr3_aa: CASSAAGEPNEQFF

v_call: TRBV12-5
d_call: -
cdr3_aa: CASGLGDLPDTQYF

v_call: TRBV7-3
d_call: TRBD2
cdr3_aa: CASRLGGGVADTQYF

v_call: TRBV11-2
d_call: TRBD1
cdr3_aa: CASSPGQGREGGSGNTIYF

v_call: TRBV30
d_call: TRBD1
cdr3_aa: CAWETRPGTGGTYEQYF

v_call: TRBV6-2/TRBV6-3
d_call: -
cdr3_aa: CANSPWDPYLYGELFF

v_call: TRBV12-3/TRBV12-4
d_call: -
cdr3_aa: CASSFGGISGANVLTF

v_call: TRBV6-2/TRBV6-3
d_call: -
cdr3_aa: CASSYSPGSNFLTF

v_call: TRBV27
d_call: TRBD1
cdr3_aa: CASSLSSTGDTEAFF

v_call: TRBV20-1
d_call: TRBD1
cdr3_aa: CSAHTGGVTQYF

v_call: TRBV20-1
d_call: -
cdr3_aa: CSARDLKGGDEQYF

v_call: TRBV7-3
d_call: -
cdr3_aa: CVSSLDLRTHGEQFF

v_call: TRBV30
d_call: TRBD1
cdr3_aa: CAREGQTWDGYTF

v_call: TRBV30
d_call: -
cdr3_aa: CAWSSIWQGKAEQFF